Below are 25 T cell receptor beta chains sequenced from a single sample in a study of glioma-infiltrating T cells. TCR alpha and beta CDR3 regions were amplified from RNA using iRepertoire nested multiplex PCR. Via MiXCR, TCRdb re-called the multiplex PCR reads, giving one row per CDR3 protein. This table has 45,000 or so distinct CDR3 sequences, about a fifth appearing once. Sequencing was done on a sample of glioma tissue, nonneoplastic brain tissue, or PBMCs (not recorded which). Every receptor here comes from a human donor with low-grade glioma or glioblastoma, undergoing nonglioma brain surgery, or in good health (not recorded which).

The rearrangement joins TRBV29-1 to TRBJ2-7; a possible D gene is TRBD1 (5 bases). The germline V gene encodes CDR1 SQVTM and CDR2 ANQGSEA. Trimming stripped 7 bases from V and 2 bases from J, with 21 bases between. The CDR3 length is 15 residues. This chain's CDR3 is CSATPGTGGTYEQYF. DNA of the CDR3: TGCAGCGCCACTCCGGGCACAGGCGGAACCTACGAGCAGTACTTC.

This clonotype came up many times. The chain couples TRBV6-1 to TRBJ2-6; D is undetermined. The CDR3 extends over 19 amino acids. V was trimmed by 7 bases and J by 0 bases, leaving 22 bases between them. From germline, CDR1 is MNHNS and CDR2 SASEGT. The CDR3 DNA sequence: TGTGCCAGCAAGAGGAAGGTAATAGGACCGCGCTCTGGGGCCAACGTCCTGACTTTC. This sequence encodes CASKRKVIGPRSGANVLTF.

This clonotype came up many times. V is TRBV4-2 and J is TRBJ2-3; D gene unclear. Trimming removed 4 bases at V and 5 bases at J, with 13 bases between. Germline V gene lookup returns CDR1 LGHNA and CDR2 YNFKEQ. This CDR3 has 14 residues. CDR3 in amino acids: CASSPLLIGDTQYF. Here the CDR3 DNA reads TGTGCCAGCAGCCCCCTCCTTATTGGAGATACGCAGTATTTT.

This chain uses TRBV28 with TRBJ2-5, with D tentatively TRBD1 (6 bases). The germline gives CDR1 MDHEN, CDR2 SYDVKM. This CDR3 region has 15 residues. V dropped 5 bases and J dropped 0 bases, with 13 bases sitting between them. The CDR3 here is CASSQMTGDQETQYF. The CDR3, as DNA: TGTGCCAGCAGTCAGATGACAGGAGACCAAGAGACCCAGTACTTC.

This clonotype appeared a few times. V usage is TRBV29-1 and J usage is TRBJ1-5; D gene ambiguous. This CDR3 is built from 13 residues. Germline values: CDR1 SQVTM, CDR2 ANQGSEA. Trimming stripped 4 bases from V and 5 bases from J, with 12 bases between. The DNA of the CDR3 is TGCAGCGTTGGGTTCGGGTCGGATCAGCCCCAGCATTTT. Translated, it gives CSVGFGSDQPQHF. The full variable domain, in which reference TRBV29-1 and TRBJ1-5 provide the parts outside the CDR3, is SAVISQKPSRDICQRGTSLTIQCQVDSQVTMMFWYRQQPGQSLTLIATANQGSEATYESGFVIDKFPISRPNLTFSTLTVSNMSPEDSSIYLCSVGFGSDQPQHFGDGTRLSIL.

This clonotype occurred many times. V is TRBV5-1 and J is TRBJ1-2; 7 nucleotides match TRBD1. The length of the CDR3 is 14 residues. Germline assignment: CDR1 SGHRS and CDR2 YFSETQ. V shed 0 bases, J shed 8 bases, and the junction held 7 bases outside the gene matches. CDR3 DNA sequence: TGCGCCAGCAGCTTGGGGGGTACAGGGGACGGCTACACCTTC. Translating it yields CASSLGGTGDGYTF.

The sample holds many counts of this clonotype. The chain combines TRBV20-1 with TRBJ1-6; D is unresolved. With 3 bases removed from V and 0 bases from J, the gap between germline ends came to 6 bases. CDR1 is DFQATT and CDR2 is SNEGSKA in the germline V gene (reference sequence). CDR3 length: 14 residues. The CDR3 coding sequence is TGCAGTGCTAGGTTTAACTCCTATAATTCACCCCTCCACTTT. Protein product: CSARFNSYNSPLHF.

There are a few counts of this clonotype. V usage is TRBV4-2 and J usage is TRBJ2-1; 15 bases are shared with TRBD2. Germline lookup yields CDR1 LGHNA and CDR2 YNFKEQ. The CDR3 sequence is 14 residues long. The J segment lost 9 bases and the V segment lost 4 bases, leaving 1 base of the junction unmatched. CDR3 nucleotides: TGTGCCAGCAGCCCGGGACTAGCGGGGGGTGAGCAGTTCTTC. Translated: CASSPGLAGGEQFF.

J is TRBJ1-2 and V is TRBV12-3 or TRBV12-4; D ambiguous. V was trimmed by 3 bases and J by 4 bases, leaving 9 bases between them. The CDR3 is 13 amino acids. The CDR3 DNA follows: TGTGCCAGCAGTTTCTCTCCTCCCTATGGCTACACCTTC. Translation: CASSFSPPYGYTF.

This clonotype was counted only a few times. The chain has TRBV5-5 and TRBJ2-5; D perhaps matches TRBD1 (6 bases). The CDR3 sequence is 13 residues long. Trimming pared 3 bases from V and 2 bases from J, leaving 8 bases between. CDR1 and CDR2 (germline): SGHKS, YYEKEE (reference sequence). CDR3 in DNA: TGTGCCAGCAGCTGGACAGCTCAAGAGACCCAGTACTTC. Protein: CASSWTAQETQYF.

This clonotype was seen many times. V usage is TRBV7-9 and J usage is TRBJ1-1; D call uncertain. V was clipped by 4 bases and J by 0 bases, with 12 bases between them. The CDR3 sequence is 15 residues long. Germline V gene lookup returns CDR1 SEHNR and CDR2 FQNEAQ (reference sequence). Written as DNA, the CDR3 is TGTGCCAGCAGCTCGGCTGGAGAGATGAACACTGAAGCTTTCTTT. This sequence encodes CASSSAGEMNTEAFF.

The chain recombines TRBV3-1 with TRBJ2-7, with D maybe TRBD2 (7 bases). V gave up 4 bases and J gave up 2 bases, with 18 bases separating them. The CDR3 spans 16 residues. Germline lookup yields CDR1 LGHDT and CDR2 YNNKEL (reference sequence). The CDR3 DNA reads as TGTGCCAGCAGCCCTGGGGGGGCCACTTCTCCCTACGAGCAGTACTTC. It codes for CASSPGGATSPYEQYF.

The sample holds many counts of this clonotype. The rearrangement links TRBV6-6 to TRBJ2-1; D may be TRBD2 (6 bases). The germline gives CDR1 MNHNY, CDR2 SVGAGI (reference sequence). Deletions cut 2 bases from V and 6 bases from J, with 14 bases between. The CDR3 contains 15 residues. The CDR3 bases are TGTGCCAGCAGTTACGGAGGGAGCTACTCCAATGAGCAGTTCTTC. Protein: CASSYGGSYSNEQFF.

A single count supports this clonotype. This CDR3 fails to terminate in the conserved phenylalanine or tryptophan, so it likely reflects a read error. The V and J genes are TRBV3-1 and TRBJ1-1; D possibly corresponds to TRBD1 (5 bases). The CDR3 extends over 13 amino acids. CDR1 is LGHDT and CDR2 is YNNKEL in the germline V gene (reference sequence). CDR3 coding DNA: TGTGCCAGCAACCTTGGCTGGGGCACTAAAGCTTTCCTT. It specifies CASNLGWGTKAFL.

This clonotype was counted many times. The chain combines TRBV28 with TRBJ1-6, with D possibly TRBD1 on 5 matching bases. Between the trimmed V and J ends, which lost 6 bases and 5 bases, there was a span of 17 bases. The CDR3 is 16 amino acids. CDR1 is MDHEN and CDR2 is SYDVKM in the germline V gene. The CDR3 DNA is TGTGCCAGCAGATACCAGGCCCAGGGAAATAATTCACCCCTCCACTTT. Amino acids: CASRYQAQGNNSPLHF.

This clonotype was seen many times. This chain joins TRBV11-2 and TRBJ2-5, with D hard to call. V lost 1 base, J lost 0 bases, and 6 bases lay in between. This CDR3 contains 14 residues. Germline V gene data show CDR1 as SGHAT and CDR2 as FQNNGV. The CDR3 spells CASSLVSHQETQYF. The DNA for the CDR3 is TGTGCCAGCAGCTTAGTTTCGCACCAAGAGACCCAGTACTTC.

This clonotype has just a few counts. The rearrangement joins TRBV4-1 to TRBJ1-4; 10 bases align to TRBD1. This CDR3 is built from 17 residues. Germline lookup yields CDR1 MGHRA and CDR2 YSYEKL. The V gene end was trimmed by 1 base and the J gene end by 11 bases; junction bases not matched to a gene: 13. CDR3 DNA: TGCGCCAGCAGCCAAGGACCTACCGGGACAGGGGTGTATAAACTGTTTTTT. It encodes CASSQGPTGTGVYKLFF.

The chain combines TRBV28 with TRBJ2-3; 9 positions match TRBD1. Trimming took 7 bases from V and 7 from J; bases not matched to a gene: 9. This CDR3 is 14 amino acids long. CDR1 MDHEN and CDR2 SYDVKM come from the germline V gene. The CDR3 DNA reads TGTGCCAGCACCGGACAGGGGATGCGACATACGCAGTATTTT. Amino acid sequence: CASTGQGMRHTQYF.

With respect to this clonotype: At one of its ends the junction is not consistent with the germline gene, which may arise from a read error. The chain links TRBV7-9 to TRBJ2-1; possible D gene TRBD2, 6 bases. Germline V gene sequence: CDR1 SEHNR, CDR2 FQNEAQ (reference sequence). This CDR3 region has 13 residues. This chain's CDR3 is CACSSTSANEQFF. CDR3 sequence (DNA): TGTGCCTGCAGCTCGACTAGTGCGAATGAGCAGTTCTTC.

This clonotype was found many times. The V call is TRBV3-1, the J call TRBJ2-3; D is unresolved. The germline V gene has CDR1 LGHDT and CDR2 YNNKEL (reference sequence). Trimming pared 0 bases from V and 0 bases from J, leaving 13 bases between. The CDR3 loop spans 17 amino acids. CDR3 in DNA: TGTGCCAGCAGCCAAGATCCGCAATTTTCTAGCACAGATACGCAGTATTTT. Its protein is CASSQDPQFSSTDTQYF.

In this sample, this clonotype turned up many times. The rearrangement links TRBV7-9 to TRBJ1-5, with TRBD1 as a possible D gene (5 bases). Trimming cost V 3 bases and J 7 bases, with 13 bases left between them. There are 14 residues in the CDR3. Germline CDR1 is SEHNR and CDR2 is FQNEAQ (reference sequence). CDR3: CASSLAGAGQPQHF. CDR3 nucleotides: TGTGCCAGCAGCTTGGCCGGGGCTGGGCAGCCCCAGCATTTT.

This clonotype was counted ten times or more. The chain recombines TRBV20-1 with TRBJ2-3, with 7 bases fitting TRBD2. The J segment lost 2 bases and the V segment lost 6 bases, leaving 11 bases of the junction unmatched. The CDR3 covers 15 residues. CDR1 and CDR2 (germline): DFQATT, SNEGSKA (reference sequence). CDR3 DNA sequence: TGCAGTGCCACCGGGTACCTAGCGGCCACAGATACGCAGTATTTT. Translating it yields CSATGYLAATDTQYF.

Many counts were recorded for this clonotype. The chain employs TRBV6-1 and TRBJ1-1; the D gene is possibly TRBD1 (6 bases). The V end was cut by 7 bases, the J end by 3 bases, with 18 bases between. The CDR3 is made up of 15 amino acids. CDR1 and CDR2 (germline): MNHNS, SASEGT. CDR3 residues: CASNFLTGLDTEAFF. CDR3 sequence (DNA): TGTGCCAGCAACTTCCTGACAGGTTTGGACACTGAAGCTTTCTTT.

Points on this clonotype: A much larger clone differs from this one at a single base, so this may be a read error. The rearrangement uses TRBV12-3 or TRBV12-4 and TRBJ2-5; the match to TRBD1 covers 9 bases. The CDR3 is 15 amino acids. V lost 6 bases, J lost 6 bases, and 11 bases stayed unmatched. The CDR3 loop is CASSLRQGVKKTQYF. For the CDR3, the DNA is TGTGCCAGCAGCCTCAGACAGGGGGTAAAAAAGACCCAGTACTTC.

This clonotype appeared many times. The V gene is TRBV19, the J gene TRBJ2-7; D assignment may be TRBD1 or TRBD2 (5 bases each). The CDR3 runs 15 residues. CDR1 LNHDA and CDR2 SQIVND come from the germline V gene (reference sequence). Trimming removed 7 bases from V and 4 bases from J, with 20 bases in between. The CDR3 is CASKESDLRGYEQYF. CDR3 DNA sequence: TGTGCCAGTAAGGAGAGCGACTTGAGGGGTTACGAGCAGTACTTC. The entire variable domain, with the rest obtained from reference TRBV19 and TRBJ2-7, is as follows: DGGITQSPKYLFRKEGQNVTLSCEQNLNHDAMYWYRQDPGQGLRLIYYSQIVNDFQKGDIAEGYSVSREKKESFPLTVTSAQKNPTAFYLCASKESDLRGYEQYFGPGTRLTVT.